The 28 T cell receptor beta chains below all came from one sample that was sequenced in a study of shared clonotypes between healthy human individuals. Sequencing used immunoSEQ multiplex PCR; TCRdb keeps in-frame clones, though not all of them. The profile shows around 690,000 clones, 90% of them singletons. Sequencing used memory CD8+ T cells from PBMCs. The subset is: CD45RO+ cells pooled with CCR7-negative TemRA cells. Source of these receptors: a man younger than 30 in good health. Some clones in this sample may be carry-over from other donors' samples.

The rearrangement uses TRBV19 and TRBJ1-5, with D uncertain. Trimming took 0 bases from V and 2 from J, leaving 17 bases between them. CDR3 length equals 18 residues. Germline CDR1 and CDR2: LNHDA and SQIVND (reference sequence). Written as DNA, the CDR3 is TGTGCCAGTAGTATAGATCTGGGCGGCCTCGTGGGCAATCAGCCCCAGCATTTT. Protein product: CASSIDLGGLVGNQPQHF.

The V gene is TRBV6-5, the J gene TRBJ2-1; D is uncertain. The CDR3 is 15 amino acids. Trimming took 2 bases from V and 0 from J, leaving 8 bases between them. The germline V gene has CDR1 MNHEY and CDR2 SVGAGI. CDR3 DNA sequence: TGTGCCAGCAGTTACATCACCTCCTCCTACAATGAGCAGTTCTTC. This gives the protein CASSYITSSYNEQFF.

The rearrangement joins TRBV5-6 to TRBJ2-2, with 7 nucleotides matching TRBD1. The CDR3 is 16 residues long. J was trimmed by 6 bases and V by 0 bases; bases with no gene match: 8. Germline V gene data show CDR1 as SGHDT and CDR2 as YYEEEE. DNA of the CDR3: TGTGCCAGCAGCTTGGGTCCGACAGGGATGGCCGGGGAGCTGTTTTTT. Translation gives CASSLGPTGMAGELFF.

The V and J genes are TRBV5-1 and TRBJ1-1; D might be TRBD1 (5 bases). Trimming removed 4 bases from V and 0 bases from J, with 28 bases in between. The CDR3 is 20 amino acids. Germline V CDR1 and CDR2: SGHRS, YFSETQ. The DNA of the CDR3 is TGCGCCAGCAGCCGAAGAGAATGGCCCCATGAGGGGAGTATGAACACTGAAGCTTTCTTT. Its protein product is CASSRREWPHEGSMNTEAFF.

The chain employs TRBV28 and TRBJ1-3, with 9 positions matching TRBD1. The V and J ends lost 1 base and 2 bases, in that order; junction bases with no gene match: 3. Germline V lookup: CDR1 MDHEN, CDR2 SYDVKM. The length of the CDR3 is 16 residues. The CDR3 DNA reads TGTGCCAGCAGTTTATATCGGACAGGGGCTGGAAACACCATATATTTT. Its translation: CASSLYRTGAGNTIYF.

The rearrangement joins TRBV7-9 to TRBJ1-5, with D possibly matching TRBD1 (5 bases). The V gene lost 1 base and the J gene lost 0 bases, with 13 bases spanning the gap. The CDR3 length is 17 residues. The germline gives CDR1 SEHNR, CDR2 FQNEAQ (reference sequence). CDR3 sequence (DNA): TGTGCCAGCAGCTTAGACCATGGGGCCTATAGCAATCAGCCCCAGCATTTT. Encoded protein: CASSLDHGAYSNQPQHF.

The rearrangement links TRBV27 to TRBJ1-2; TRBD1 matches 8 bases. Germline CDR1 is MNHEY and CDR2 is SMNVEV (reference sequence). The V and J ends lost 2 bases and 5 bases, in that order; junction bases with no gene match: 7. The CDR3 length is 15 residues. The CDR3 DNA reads TGTGCCAGCAGTTTAATCAGGGGGCGAGGTTATGGCTACACCTTC. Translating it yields CASSLIRGRGYGYTF.

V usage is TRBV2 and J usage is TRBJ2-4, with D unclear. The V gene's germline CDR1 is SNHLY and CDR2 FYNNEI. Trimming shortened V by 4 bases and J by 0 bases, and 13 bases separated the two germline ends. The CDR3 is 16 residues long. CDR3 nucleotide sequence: TGTGCCAGCAGTGGAGACCCCTCCGAAGCCAAAAACATTCAGTACTTC. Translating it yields CASSGDPSEAKNIQYF.

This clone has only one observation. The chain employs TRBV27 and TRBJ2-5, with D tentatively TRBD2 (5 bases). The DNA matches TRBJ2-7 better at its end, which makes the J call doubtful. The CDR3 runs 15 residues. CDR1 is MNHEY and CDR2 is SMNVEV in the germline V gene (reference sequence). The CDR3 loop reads CASSSTAVPGYEQYF. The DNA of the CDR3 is TGTGCCAGCAGTTCTACGGCAGTCCCGGGGTACGAGCAGTACTTC.

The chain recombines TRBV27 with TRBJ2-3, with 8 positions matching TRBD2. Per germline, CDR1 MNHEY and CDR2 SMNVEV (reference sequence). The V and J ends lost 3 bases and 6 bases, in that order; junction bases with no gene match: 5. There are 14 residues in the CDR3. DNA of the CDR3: TGTGCCAGCAGTTTGCGGGAGGCCGTTGATACGCAGTATTTT. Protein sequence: CASSLREAVDTQYF.

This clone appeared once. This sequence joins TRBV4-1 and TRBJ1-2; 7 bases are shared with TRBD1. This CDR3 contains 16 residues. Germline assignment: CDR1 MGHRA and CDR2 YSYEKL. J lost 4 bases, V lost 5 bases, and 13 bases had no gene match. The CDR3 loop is CASSSAEQGWGYGYTF. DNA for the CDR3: TGCGCCAGCAGCTCTGCCGAACAGGGGTGGGGCTATGGCTACACCTTC.

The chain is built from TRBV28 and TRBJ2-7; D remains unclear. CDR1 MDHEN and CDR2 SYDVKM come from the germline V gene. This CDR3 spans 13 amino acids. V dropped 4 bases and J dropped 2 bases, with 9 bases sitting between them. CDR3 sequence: CASSSTDTYEQYF. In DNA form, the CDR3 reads TGTGCCAGCAGTTCGACCGACACCTACGAGCAGTACTTC.

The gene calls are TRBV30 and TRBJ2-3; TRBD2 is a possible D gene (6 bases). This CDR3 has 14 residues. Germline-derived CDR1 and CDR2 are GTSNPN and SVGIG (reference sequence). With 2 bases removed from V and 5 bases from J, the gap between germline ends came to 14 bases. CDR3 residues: CAWSQGWGVDTQYF. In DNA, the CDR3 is TGTGCCTGGAGTCAAGGGTGGGGGGTAGATACGCAGTATTTT.

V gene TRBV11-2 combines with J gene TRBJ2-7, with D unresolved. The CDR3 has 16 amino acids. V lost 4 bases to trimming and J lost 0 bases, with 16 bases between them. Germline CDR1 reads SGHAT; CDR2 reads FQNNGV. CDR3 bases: TGTGCCAGCAGCTATACCCCGGAGATTAGCTCCTACGAGCAGTACTTC. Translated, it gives CASSYTPEISSYEQYF.

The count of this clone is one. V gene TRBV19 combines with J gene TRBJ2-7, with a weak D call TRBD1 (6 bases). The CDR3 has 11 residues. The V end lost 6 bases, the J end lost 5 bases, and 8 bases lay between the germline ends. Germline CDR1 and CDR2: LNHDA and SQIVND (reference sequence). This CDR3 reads CASSEGDEQYF. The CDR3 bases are TGTGCCAGTAGCGAGGGGGACGAGCAGTACTTC.

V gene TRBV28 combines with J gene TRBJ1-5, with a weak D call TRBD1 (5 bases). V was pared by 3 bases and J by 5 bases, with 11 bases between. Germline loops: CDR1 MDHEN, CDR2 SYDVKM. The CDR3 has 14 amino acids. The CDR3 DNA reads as TGTGCCAGCAGTTTTGACGGGGCGGATCAGCCCCAGCATTTT. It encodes CASSFDGADQPQHF. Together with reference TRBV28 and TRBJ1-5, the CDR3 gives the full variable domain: DVKVTQSSRYLVKRTGEKVFLECVQDMDHENMFWYRQDPGLGLRLIYFSYDVKMKEKGDIPEGYSVSREKKERFSLILESASTNQTSMYLCASSFDGADQPQHFGDGTRLSIL.

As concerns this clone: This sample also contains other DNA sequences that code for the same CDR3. CDR3 region: CASSSLAGYEQYF. Written as DNA, the CDR3 is TGTGCCAGCAGCTCACTAGCGGGATACGAGCAGTACTTC. The chain uses TRBV27 and TRBJ2-7, with 10 bases matching TRBD2. Trimming took 6 bases from V and 4 from J; bases not matched to a gene: 3. The germline gives CDR1 MNHEY, CDR2 SMNVEV (reference sequence). CDR3 length: 13 residues.

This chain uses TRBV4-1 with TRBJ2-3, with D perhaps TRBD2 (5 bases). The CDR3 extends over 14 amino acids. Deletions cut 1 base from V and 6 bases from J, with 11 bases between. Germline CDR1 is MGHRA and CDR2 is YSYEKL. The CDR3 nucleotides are TGCGCCAGCAGCCAAGGACCTAGCTTGGATACGCAGTATTTT. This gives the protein CASSQGPSLDTQYF.

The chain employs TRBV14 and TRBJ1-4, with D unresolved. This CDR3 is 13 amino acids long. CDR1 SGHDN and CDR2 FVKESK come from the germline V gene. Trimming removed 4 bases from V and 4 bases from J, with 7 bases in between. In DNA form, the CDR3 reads TGTGCCAGCAGCCTCCGGGGTAATGAAAAACTGTTTTTT. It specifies CASSLRGNEKLFF.

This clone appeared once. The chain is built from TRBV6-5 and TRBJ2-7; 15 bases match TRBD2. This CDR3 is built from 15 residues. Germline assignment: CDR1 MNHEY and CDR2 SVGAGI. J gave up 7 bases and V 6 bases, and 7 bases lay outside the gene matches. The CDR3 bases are TGTGCCAGCAGGGGACTAGCGGGAGGATGGGAAGAGCAGTACTTC. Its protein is CASRGLAGGWEEQYF.

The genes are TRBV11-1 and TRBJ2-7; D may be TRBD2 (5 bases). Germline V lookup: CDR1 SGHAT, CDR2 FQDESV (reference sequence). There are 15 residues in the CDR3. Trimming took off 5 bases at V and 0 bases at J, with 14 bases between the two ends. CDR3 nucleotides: TGTGCCAGCAGCACGTGGACGGGGAGCTCCTACGAGCAGTACTTC. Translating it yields CASSTWTGSSYEQYF.

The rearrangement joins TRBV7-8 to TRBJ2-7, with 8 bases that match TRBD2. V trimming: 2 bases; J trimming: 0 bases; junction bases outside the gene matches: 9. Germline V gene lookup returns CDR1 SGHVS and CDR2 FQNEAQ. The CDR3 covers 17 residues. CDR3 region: CASSLRGGGRSSYEQYF. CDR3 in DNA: TGTGCCAGCAGCTTACGGGGGGGCGGGAGGAGCTCCTACGAGCAGTACTTC.

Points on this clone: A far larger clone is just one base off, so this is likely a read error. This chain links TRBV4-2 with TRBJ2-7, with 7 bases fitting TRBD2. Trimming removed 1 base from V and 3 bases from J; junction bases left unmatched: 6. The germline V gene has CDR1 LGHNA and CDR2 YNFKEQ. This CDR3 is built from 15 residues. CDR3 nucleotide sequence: TGTGCCAGCAGCCAAGGCCACACGGGGGGCTACGAGCAGTACTTC. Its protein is CASSQGHTGGYEQYF.

The CDR3, as DNA: TGTGCCAGCAGTGAGGGGGGAGTGGACTACGAGCAGTACTTC. This encodes CASSEGGVDYEQYF. The V gene is TRBV2, the J gene TRBJ2-7; D may be TRBD2 (6 bases). With 3 bases removed from V and 3 bases from J, the gap between germline ends came to 12 bases. Germline V gene data show CDR1 as SNHLY and CDR2 as FYNNEI. The CDR3 has 14 residues.

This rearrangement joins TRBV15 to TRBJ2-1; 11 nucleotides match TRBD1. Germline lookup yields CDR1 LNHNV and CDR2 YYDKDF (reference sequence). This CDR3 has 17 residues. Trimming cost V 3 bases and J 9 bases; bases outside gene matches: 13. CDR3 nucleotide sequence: TGTGCCACCAGCAGCACTCCGGGACAGGGGGAATTTGGTGAGCAGTTCTTC. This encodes CATSSTPGQGEFGEQFF.

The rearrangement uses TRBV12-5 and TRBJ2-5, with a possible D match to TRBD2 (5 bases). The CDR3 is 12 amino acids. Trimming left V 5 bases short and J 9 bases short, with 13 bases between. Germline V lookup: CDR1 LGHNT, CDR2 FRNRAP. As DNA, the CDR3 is TGTGCTAGTGGTCCGACGGCAGCGGCCCAGTACTTC. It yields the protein CASGPTAAAQYF.

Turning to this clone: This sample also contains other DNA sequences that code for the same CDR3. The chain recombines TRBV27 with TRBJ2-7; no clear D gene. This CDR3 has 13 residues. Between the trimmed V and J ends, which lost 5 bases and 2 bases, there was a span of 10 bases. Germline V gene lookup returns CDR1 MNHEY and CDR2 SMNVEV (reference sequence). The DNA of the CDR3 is TGTGCCAGCAGTCTCCTTGGGACCTACGAGCAGTACTTC. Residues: CASSLLGTYEQYF.

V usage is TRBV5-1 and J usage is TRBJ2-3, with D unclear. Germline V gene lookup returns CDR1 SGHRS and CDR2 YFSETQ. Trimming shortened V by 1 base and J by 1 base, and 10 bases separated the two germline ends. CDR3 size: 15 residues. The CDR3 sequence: CASSLTRVRTDTQYF. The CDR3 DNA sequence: TGCGCCAGCAGCTTGACTCGGGTTCGCACAGATACGCAGTATTTT. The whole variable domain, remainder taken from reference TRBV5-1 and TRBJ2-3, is KAGVTQTPRYLIKTRGQQVTLSCSPISGHRSVSWYQQTPGQGLQFLFEYFSETQRNKGNFPGRFSGRQFSNSRSEMNVSTLELGDSALYLCASSLTRVRTDTQYFGPGTRLTVL.